One and the same sample provided the 16 T cell receptor beta chains below, sequenced in a study of response to subunit inactivated influenza vaccine. MiXCR, run by TCRdb on the RT-PCR reads, gives a single entry per CDR3 protein. The table lists about 190,000 distinct CDR3 sequences, approximately 15% of them singletons. The sample here was CD8+ T cells sorted from PBMCs, taken roughly 5 days after vaccination. These receptors all come from a man aged 50 or older who received an inactivated influenza vaccine.

This clonotype occurred a few times. This chain connects TRBV4-3 to TRBJ1-2, with a weak D call TRBD1 (6 bases). Trimming removed 4 bases from V and 7 bases from J, with 19 bases in between. CDR3 size: 15 residues. CDR1 LGHNA and CDR2 YSLEER come from the germline V gene. CDR3 loop: CASSPAGSGGSGYTF. The CDR3 nucleotides read TGCGCCAGCAGCCCGGCCGGTTCGGGGGGCAGTGGCTACACCTTC.

In this sample, this clonotype turned up many times. The rearrangement links TRBV5-1 to TRBJ2-2; no clear D. The CDR3 runs 12 residues. Trimming took 5 bases from V and 7 from J, leaving 9 bases between them. CDR1 and CDR2 (germline): SGHRS, YFSETQ. The CDR3 loop is CASRYGGGELFF. The DNA for the CDR3 is TGCGCCAGCAGATACGGTGGCGGGGAGCTGTTTTTT.

The chain combines TRBV27 with TRBJ2-5, with D possibly TRBD2 on 6 matching bases. CDR3 length: 15 amino acids. Germline V gene lookup returns CDR1 MNHEY and CDR2 SMNVEV (reference sequence). With 1 base removed from V and 1 base from J, the gap between germline ends came to 10 bases. The CDR3 sequence: CASSLYGRLQETQYF. CDR3 in DNA: TGTGCCAGCAGTTTATACGGGAGACTCCAAGAGACCCAGTACTTC.

The chain employs TRBV6-2 or TRBV6-3 and TRBJ2-3; TRBD1 matches 10 bases. The J segment lost 0 bases and the V segment lost 5 bases, leaving 2 bases of the junction unmatched. This CDR3 contains 15 residues. Germline CDR1 reads MNHEY; CDR2 reads SVGEGT. CDR3 in DNA: TGTGCCAGCAGTGAGGGACAGGGGAGCACAGATACGCAGTATTTT. Encoded protein: CASSEGQGSTDTQYF.

This clonotype has a handful of counts. The chain is built from TRBV9 and TRBJ2-5; 10 nucleotides match TRBD2. The CDR3 covers 17 residues. Germline-derived CDR1 and CDR2 are SGDLS and YYNGEE. Trimming cost V 4 bases and J 0 bases; bases outside gene matches: 9. In DNA, the CDR3 is TGTGCCAGCAGCCACCCTGGGAGCGGGAGGGACCAAGAGACCCAGTACTTC. Residues: CASSHPGSGRDQETQYF.

The chain recombines TRBV9 with TRBJ1-2; 9 bases are shared with TRBD1. CDR3 size: 15 residues. V was clipped by 3 bases and J by 4 bases; unmatched bases: 7. CDR1 is SGDLS and CDR2 is YYNGEE in the germline V gene. CDR3 DNA sequence: TGTGCCAGCAGCGGTGTGGGACAGGGTGTCTATGGCTACACCTTC. The encoded protein is CASSGVGQGVYGYTF.

This clonotype was counted a few times. This chain uses TRBV20-1 with TRBJ1-1; D gene unclear. Germline loops: CDR1 DFQATT, CDR2 SNEGSKA (reference sequence). This CDR3 spans 14 amino acids. Trimming left V 1 base short and J 1 base short, with 10 bases between. CDR3 protein: CSARGWAQNTEAFF. CDR3 in DNA: TGCAGTGCTAGAGGTTGGGCACAGAACACTGAAGCTTTCTTT.

The chain combines TRBV4-2 with TRBJ2-5, with a possible D match to TRBD1 (5 bases). The CDR3 covers 14 residues. Germline CDR1 and CDR2: LGHNA and YNFKEQ. V lost 1 base and J lost 4, with 10 bases in between. For the CDR3, the DNA is TGTGCCAGCAGCCAAGTTTGGGGCACAGAGACCCAGTACTTC. Translation: CASSQVWGTETQYF.

In this sample, this clonotype turned up a few times. V and J are TRBV29-1 and TRBJ1-2; D is ambiguous. V was cut by 5 bases and J by 7 bases, with 14 bases left in between. The CDR3 has 12 residues. Germline V gene sequence: CDR1 SQVTM, CDR2 ANQGSEA. Here the CDR3 DNA reads TGCAGCGTTCCAGCGGAGGGCGGTGGCTACACCTTC. It translates to CSVPAEGGGYTF.

This clonotype was found a few times. The rearrangement joins TRBV12-3 or TRBV12-4 to TRBJ2-2; 7 bases map to TRBD2. V was pared by 1 base and J by 4 bases, with 3 bases of the junction left unmatched. This CDR3 has 15 residues. The CDR3 spells CASSLGAGATGELFF. In nucleotides, the CDR3 is TGTGCCAGCAGTTTAGGGGCGGGAGCCACCGGGGAGCTGTTTTTT.

This clonotype was detected ten times or more. The gene calls are TRBV9 and TRBJ2-3; D remains ambiguous. V was pared by 2 bases and J by 5 bases, with 15 bases between. CDR3 size: 15 residues. In germline, CDR1 is SGDLS, CDR2 YYNGEE. The CDR3 region is CASSVSLMGKDTQYF. DNA for the CDR3: TGTGCCAGCAGCGTCTCTCTTATGGGGAAAGATACGCAGTATTTT.

Only a few counts were recorded for this clonotype. V gene TRBV5-8 combines with J gene TRBJ2-1; maybe TRBD2 (5 bases). The germline V gene has CDR1 SGHTS and CDR2 YDEGEE. Trimming cost V 0 bases and J 5 bases, with 12 bases left between them. This CDR3 has 15 amino acids. The CDR3 DNA sequence: TGTGCCAGCAGCTTGGGAGGGTCTTCCCACAATGAGCAGTTCTTC. Protein: CASSLGGSSHNEQFF.

In its sample, this clonotype was seen a few times. The rearrangement links TRBV7-8 to TRBJ1-2, with unresolved D. CDR1 and CDR2 (germline): SGHVS, FQNEAQ. V was shortened by 5 bases and J by 6 bases, with 22 bases between the two germline ends. The CDR3 sequence is 16 residues long. The CDR3 reads CASSTSASLGRDGYTF. CDR3 DNA: TGTGCCAGCAGCACTAGTGCGAGTCTGGGGAGGGATGGCTACACCTTC.

This clonotype has only a few counts. CDR3 nucleotide sequence: TGCAGTGCTAGAGAAATAGCGGGAGGGCCCCACGAGCAGTACTTC. Residues: CSAREIAGGPHEQYF. The V and J genes are TRBV20-1 and TRBJ2-7, with TRBD2 matching over 11 bases. J lost 5 bases, V lost 0 bases, and 6 bases had no gene match. The CDR3 contains 15 residues. Germline V gives CDR1 DFQATT, CDR2 SNEGSKA (reference sequence).

This chain links TRBV9 with TRBJ2-4; possibly TRBD2 for D (6 bases). Germline CDR1 and CDR2: SGDLS and YYNGEE. V was pared by 3 bases and J by 1 base, with 14 bases between. The length of the CDR3 is 16 residues. CDR3 region: CASSGRRDEAKNIQYF. The CDR3, as DNA: TGTGCCAGCAGCGGGAGGCGGGATGAGGCCAAAAACATTCAGTACTTC.

At least ten counts were recorded for this clonotype. The rearrangement joins TRBV10-2 to TRBJ2-7; either TRBD1 or TRBD2 may supply D (5 bases each). This CDR3 is built from 14 residues. V lost 3 bases to trimming and J lost 2 bases, with 11 bases between them. Per the germline V gene, CDR1 is WSHSY and CDR2 is SAAADI. CDR3 bases: TGCGCCAGCAGTGAACCTGGGACGGCCTACGAGCAGTACTTC. Protein product: CASSEPGTAYEQYF.